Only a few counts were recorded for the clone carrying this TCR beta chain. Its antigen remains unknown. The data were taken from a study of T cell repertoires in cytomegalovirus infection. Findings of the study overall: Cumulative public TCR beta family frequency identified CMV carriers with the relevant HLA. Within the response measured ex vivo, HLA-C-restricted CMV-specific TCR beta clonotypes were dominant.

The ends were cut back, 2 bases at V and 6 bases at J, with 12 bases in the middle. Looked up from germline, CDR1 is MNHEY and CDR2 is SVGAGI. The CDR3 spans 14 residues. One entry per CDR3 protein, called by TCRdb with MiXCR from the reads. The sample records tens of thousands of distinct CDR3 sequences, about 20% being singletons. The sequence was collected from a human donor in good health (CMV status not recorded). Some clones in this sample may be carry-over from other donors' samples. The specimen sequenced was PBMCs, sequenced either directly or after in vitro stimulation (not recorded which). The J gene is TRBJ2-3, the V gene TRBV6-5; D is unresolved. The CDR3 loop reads CASSYGASLDTQYF. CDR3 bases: TGTGCCAGCAGTTACGGTGCGTCGTTGGATACGCAGTATTTT.